This T cell receptor (beta chain) was captured in a study of blood T cell repertoires in COVID-19. The wider study: Samples representing acute and convalescent COVID-19 were sourced from the United States, Italy and Spain. T cells, B-cell-depleted T cells, or PBMCs provided the cDNA or gDNA that served as material.

Per the original methods: Scientists estimated how many nucleated cells there were by amplifying reference gene primers. The assay was immunoSEQ multiplex PCR, and TCRdb's table has in-frame clones only and misses some. The V and J calls and clone size come from that table; D and trimming were worked out from the DNA. The top ten clones hold less than 4% of a sample with around 100,000 clones, 80% to 90% of them seen once. V was clipped by 4 bases and J by 2 bases; unmatched bases: 6. Germline V lookup: CDR1 MNHNS, CDR2 SASEGT. The CDR3 covers 16 residues. This TCR came from a human donor in a cohort sampled during active COVID-19. The chain links TRBV6-1 to TRBJ2-7, with TRBD2 identical over 12 bases. Sequenced: peripheral blood. The CDR3 reads CASSVWTSGKAYEQYF. The CDR3 nucleotides read TGTGCCAGCAGTGTATGGACTAGCGGGAAAGCCTACGAGCAGTACTTC.